This is a list of T cell receptor beta chains from one sample in a study of response to subunit inactivated influenza vaccine. TCRdb passed the RT-PCR reads through MiXCR, listing each CDR3 protein once. The profile covers a few hundred thousand distinct CDR3 sequences, with 20% to 25% appearing a single time and roughly a tenth taken by the ten largest. The sequenced sample was PBMCs from blood, obtained less than 22 months after vaccination. These receptors were collected from a man in his fifties or sixties who received an inactivated influenza vaccine. CDR3s include the opening cysteine and the closing phenylalanine or tryptophan. D genes are given only for firm matches. Some rows have no size entry. The others give once, few or many, or a class for an expanded clone.

j_call: TRBJ2-4; v_call: TRBV20-1; clone_size: -; d_call: -; cdr3_nt: TGCAGTGCTAGACGAACAGGTCACCTAGCCAAAAACATTCAGTACTTC; cdr3_aa: CSARRTGHLAKNIQYF
j_call: TRBJ2-6; v_call: TRBV11-1; clone_size: -; d_call: TRBD1; cdr3_nt: TGTGCCAGCAGCCCGTTATGGGACAGCACAACCTCTGGGGCCAACGTCCTGACTTTC; cdr3_aa: CASSPLWDSTTSGANVLTF
j_call: TRBJ2-2; v_call: TRBV5-1; clone_size: -; d_call: -; cdr3_nt: TGCGCCAGCAGCTTGGACCCCCACGCCGACGGGGAGCTGTTTTTT; cdr3_aa: CASSLDPHADGELFF
j_call: TRBJ2-1; v_call: TRBV3-1; clone_size: -; d_call: TRBD2; cdr3_nt: TGTGCCAGCAGCCGAGGACTAGCTCGTAGCCACAATGAGCAGTTCTTC; cdr3_aa: CASSRGLARSHNEQFF
j_call: TRBJ2-4; v_call: TRBV12-3/TRBV12-4; clone_size: few; d_call: -; cdr3_nt: TGTGCCAGCAGTTTCCAGGGTAACGCCATTCAGTACTTC; cdr3_aa: CASSFQGNAIQYF
j_call: TRBJ2-7; v_call: TRBV7-2; clone_size: many; d_call: TRBD2; cdr3_nt: TGTGCCAGCAGCTTAGTGATGCTAGCGGGAGTCTACGAGCAGTACTTC; cdr3_aa: CASSLVMLAGVYEQYF
j_call: TRBJ2-1; v_call: TRBV6-2/TRBV6-3; clone_size: few; d_call: -; cdr3_nt: TGTGCCAGCAGTCCCTTGTTTGAGCAGTTCTTC; cdr3_aa: CASSPLFEQFF
j_call: TRBJ2-1; v_call: TRBV24-1; clone_size: few; d_call: -; cdr3_nt: TGTGCCACCAGTGATTACGGCGGGGAGTACTACAATGAGCAGTTCTTC; cdr3_aa: CATSDYGGEYYNEQFF
j_call: TRBJ2-7; v_call: TRBV5-6; clone_size: few; d_call: -; cdr3_nt: TGTGCCAGCAACCGCCGGGACCGAACCTACGAGCAGTACTTC; cdr3_aa: CASNRRDRTYEQYF
j_call: TRBJ1-1; v_call: TRBV28; clone_size: few; d_call: TRBD1; cdr3_nt: TGTGCCAGCACCGGGACAGCGAACACTGAAGCTTTCTTT; cdr3_aa: CASTGTANTEAFF
j_call: TRBJ1-1; v_call: TRBV20-1; clone_size: many; d_call: -; cdr3_nt: TGCACCGCGGTTGAGGGGATGAACACTGAAGCTTTCTTT; cdr3_aa: CTAVEGMNTEAFF
j_call: TRBJ1-5; v_call: TRBV6-1; clone_size: -; d_call: -; cdr3_nt: TGTGCCAGCAGAAAGCTAGCGGTTAGCAATCAGCCCCAGCATTTT; cdr3_aa: CASRKLAVSNQPQHF
j_call: TRBJ1-6; v_call: TRBV28; clone_size: many; d_call: -; cdr3_nt: TGTGCCACCGCAGGGTCCCCAATTACCATATATAATTCACCCCTCCACTTT; cdr3_aa: CATAGSPITIYNSPLHF
j_call: TRBJ2-7; v_call: TRBV28; clone_size: -; d_call: TRBD1; cdr3_nt: TGTGCCAGCAGTTTAACCTTGAGGACAGGGGGCGATTACGAGCAGTACTTC; cdr3_aa: CASSLTLRTGGDYEQYF
j_call: TRBJ1-5; v_call: TRBV6-2/TRBV6-3; clone_size: -; d_call: TRBD1; cdr3_nt: TGTGCCAGCAGTTATTCCCTTGGACAGGGTGGTCAGCCCCAGCATTTT; cdr3_aa: CASSYSLGQGGQPQHF
j_call: TRBJ2-3; v_call: TRBV7-6; clone_size: few; d_call: -; cdr3_nt: TGTGCCAGCAGCCAAACCTGGGGTCCAAAGCCAGTGGCAGATACGCAGTATTTT; cdr3_aa: CASSQTWGPKPVADTQYF
j_call: TRBJ2-1; v_call: TRBV12-3/TRBV12-4; clone_size: few; d_call: TRBD2; cdr3_nt: TGTGCCAGCAGTTTAGTCCTAGCGGGAGTTGGGAATGAGCAGTTCTTC; cdr3_aa: CASSLVLAGVGNEQFF
j_call: TRBJ2-1; v_call: TRBV6-1; clone_size: -; d_call: -; cdr3_nt: TGTGCCAGCATCCCGTACCGAGGGGCCTACAATGAGCAGTTCTTC; cdr3_aa: CASIPYRGAYNEQFF
j_call: TRBJ2-2; v_call: TRBV6-1; clone_size: few; d_call: -; cdr3_nt: TGTGCCAGCAGTCAGGAGGAGTGGTACCAGAACACCGGGGAGCTGTTTTTT; cdr3_aa: CASSQEEWYQNTGELFF
j_call: TRBJ2-3; v_call: TRBV7-2; clone_size: -; d_call: -; cdr3_nt: TGTGCCAGCAGCATTCGGGCATTAACGTCGGATCCGCAGTATTTT; cdr3_aa: CASSIRALTSDPQYF